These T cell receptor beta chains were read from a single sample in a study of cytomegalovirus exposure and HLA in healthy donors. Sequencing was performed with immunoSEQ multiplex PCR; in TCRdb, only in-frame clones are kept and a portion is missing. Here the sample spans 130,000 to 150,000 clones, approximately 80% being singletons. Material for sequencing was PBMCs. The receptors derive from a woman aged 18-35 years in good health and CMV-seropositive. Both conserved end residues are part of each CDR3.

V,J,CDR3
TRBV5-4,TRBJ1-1,CASSFSGRTEAFF
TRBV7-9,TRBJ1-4,CASSLAIGAEEKLFF
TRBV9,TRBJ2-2,CASSVLTSPNTGELFF
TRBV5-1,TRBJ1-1,CASSSTGRMNTEAFF
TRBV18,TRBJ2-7,CASSPLNAGTYEQYF
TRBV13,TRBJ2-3,CATLEGGARTDTQYF
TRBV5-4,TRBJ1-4,CASSQGQSEKLFF
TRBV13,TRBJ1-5,CASSFTGTGGYGNQPQHF
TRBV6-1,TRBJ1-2,CASSEGGTGSYGYTF
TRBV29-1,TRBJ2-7,CSVLAGGHYEQYF
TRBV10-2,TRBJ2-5,CASSGGQGSGETQYF
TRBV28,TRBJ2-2,CASRRRGTGGELFF
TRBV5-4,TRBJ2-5,CASSYALRTDHQETQYF
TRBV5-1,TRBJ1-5,CASSLAGGGGQPQHF
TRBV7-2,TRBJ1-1,CASSLVHSNTEAFF
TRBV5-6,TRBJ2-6,CASSLVAGGSGANVLTF